These 30 T cell receptor beta chains share one sample of origin, sequenced in a study of graft-versus-host responses after intestinal transplantation. Profiled with immunoSEQ multiplex PCR; TCRdb holds only in-frame clones, not every one. Of 140,000 or so clones in the sample, over 90% were seen once. Antigen specificity for these receptors is unknown. Here the sequenced sample was unstimulated CD4+ T cells sorted from spleen or lymph node cells, taken before intestinal transplant. These receptors all come from a human donor who received an intestinal transplant.

J is TRBJ2-6 and V is TRBV29-1, with 9 bases fitting TRBD1. Germline CDR1 reads SQVTM; CDR2 reads ANQGSEA. V was pared by 6 bases and J by 3 bases, with 6 bases of the junction left unmatched. The CDR3 is made up of 15 amino acids. The CDR3 DNA reads as TGCAGCGTCGGGACAGGGTTCGGTGGGGCCAACGTCCTGACTTTC. This translates into CSVGTGFGGANVLTF.

The rearrangement joins TRBV6-1 to TRBJ1-1; the D gene is possibly TRBD1 (5 bases). This CDR3 has 13 residues. Germline V gives CDR1 MNHNS, CDR2 SASEGT. Deletions cut 7 bases from V and 1 base from J, with 10 bases between. CDR3 bases: TGTGCCAGCATCAAAAGGGGGAACACTGAAGCTTTCTTT. As protein: CASIKRGNTEAFF.

The chain uses TRBV9 and TRBJ2-7; 7 bases match TRBD2. Germline values: CDR1 SGDLS, CDR2 YYNGEE. This CDR3 has 15 residues. Germline trimming cut 0 bases from V and 2 bases from J; bases unmatched to any gene: 5. CDR3 protein: CASSVGSSGTYEQYF. CDR3 DNA sequence: TGTGCCAGCAGCGTAGGCTCCAGCGGGACCTACGAGCAGTACTTC.

The chain has TRBV5-6 and TRBJ2-5; D unclear. The CDR3 covers 13 residues. Per germline, CDR1 SGHDT and CDR2 YYEEEE. V lost 1 base and J lost 5, with 9 bases in between. CDR3 coding DNA: TGTGCCAGCAGCTTGCAGGTGCGGGAGACCCAGTACTTC. As protein: CASSLQVRETQYF.

This clone was found once. The chain combines TRBV7-9 with TRBJ1-6, with a tentative D call TRBD1 (5 bases). Trimming stripped 1 base from V and 8 bases from J, with 24 bases between. The CDR3 is 19 amino acids. The germline gives CDR1 SEHNR, CDR2 FQNEAQ (reference sequence). CDR3 DNA: TGTGCCAGCAGCTTAGTTTTGGGGGACCGGGTGCCACCTTATTCACCCCTCCACTTT. This translates into CASSLVLGDRVPPYSPLHF.

The gene calls are TRBV6-5 and TRBJ1-2; weak D call: TRBD1 (5 bases). The CDR3 runs to 12 residues. CDR1 and CDR2 (germline): MNHEY, SVGAGI. Trimming stripped 6 bases from V and 5 bases from J, with 10 bases between. CDR3 DNA: TGTGCCAGCAGGACGACAGCGTATGGCTACACCTTC. It is translated as CASRTTAYGYTF.

This chain links TRBV7-2 with TRBJ2-7; 8 bases line up with TRBD2. Germline loops: CDR1 SGHTA, CDR2 FQGNSA. The CDR3 loop spans 15 amino acids. Trimming removed 3 bases from V and 7 bases from J; junction bases left unmatched: 11. In DNA form, the CDR3 reads TGTGCCAGCAGCTTCCAATTCGGGGGGGCGGGGGAGCAGTACTTC. Protein product: CASSFQFGGAGEQYF.

The chain uses TRBV4-1 and TRBJ2-5, with 10 bases aligning to TRBD2. The CDR3 is 18 residues long. Germline V CDR1 and CDR2: MGHRA, YSYEKL. J lost 7 bases, V lost 0 bases, and 14 bases had no gene match. The CDR3 here is CASSQEHDPSGRVATQYF. DNA of the CDR3: TGCGCCAGCAGCCAAGAACACGACCCAAGCGGGAGGGTCGCGACCCAGTACTTC.

CDR3 sequence: CASSLEVTNTGELFF. CDR3 DNA sequence: TGCGCCAGCAGCTTGGAGGTGACCAACACCGGGGAGCTGTTTTTT. This rearrangement joins TRBV5-1 to TRBJ2-2; D is ambiguous. The CDR3 length is 15 residues. CDR1 and CDR2 from the germline V gene are SGHRS and YFSETQ. Trimming removed 0 bases at V and 2 bases at J, with 8 bases between. The full variable domain, rest sourced from reference TRBV5-1 and TRBJ2-2, is KAGVTQTPRYLIKTRGQQVTLSCSPISGHRSVSWYQQTPGQGLQFLFEYFSETQRNKGNFPGRFSGRQFSNSRSEMNVSTLELGDSALYLCASSLEVTNTGELFFGEGSRLTVL.

This clone was seen a handful of times. As DNA, the CDR3 is TGTGCCAGCAGTTCTTTGACTAGCGGGACCCACAATGAGCAGTTCTTC. This translates into CASSSLTSGTHNEQFF. The V and J genes are TRBV6-5 and TRBJ2-1; 11 bases are a match to TRBD2. Germline V gene data show CDR1 as MNHEY and CDR2 as SVGAGI. The V and J ends lost 4 bases and 5 bases, in that order; junction bases with no gene match: 7. The CDR3 consists of 16 residues.

V gene TRBV30 combines with J gene TRBJ1-2; no firm D call. The CDR3 is 12 residues long. Per germline, CDR1 GTSNPN and CDR2 SVGIG (reference sequence). The V gene lost 4 bases and the J gene lost 8 bases, with 14 bases spanning the gap. The chain's CDR3 is CAWTSIGLGYTF. CDR3 DNA sequence: TGTGCCTGGACGTCGATTGGGCTCGGCTACACCTTC.

J is TRBJ2-7 and V is TRBV14; 10 bases map to TRBD2. Germline CDR1 and CDR2: SGHDN and FVKESK. The junction had 13 bases not matched to a gene; V was cut back by 4 bases and J by 7 bases. This CDR3 region has 16 residues. The CDR3 is CASSPRPQREGHEQYF. CDR3 in DNA: TGTGCCAGCAGCCCCCGCCCCCAGCGGGAGGGCCATGAGCAGTACTTC. Supplemented by reference TRBV14 and TRBJ2-7, the full variable domain reads EAGVTQFPSHSVIEKGQTVTLRCDPISGHDNLYWYRRVMGKEIKFLLHFVKESKQDESGMPNNRFLAERTGGTYSTLKVQPAELEDSGVYFCASSPRPQREGHEQYFGPGTRLTVT.

The chain combines TRBV11-2 with TRBJ2-5; D perhaps matches TRBD1 (5 bases). Germline V gene lookup returns CDR1 SGHAT and CDR2 FQNNGV. Trimming cost V 5 bases and J 1 base, with 11 bases left between them. The CDR3 is 14 amino acids. The CDR3 bases are TGTGCCAGCAGCGGCGTGGGGCCCCAAGAGACCCAGTACTTC. Residues: CASSGVGPQETQYF.

The chain combines TRBV28 with TRBJ2-5; possibly TRBD1 for D (5 bases). Germline V lookup: CDR1 MDHEN, CDR2 SYDVKM. Deletions cut 3 bases from V and 0 bases from J, with 17 bases between. The length of the CDR3 is 17 residues. The DNA of the CDR3 is TGTGCCAGCAGTTTCGACCCCGGACATCGCTACCAAGAGACCCAGTACTTC. It yields the protein CASSFDPGHRYQETQYF.

V usage is TRBV10-3 and J usage is TRBJ1-5; possibly TRBD1 for D (5 bases). V was clipped by 6 bases and J by 7 bases, with 13 bases between them. Germline values: CDR1 ENHRY, CDR2 SYGVKD. The CDR3 is 13 residues long. CDR3 coding DNA: TGTGCCATCAGGGGGGGGGATAGGCAGCCCCAGCATTTT. It is translated as CAIRGGDRQPQHF.

This chain connects TRBV19 to TRBJ2-1; D might be TRBD2 (7 bases). The CDR3 is 13 residues long. V was clipped by 7 bases and J by 4 bases, with 11 bases between them. Germline V lookup: CDR1 LNHDA, CDR2 SQIVND (reference sequence). The CDR3 bases are TGTGCCAGTACGGCGGGGGCATACAATGAGCAGTTCTTC. It is translated as CASTAGAYNEQFF.

J is TRBJ1-5 and V is TRBV4-2; TRBD1 aligns across 9 bases. The CDR3 length is 16 residues. Trimming at V came to 3 bases and at J to 0 bases, leaving 3 bases not matched to a gene. Germline values: CDR1 LGHNA, CDR2 YNFKEQ. The CDR3 loop is CASSHSDRGSNQPQHF. CDR3 nucleotide sequence: TGTGCCAGCAGCCACTCGGACAGGGGTAGCAATCAGCCCCAGCATTTT.

V is TRBV5-1 and J is TRBJ2-5, with TRBD1 identical over 9 bases. Germline lookup yields CDR1 SGHRS and CDR2 YFSETQ. V lost 0 bases, J lost 2 bases, and 8 bases stayed unmatched. The CDR3 length is 17 residues. The CDR3 sequence is CASSLERLGQGQETQYF. CDR3 nucleotide sequence: TGCGCCAGCAGCTTGGAAAGGTTGGGACAGGGACAAGAGACCCAGTACTTC.

CDR3 region: CASSQESGLAAGNTYEQYF. The CDR3 DNA follows: TGTGCCAGCAGCCAAGAATCGGGACTAGCGGCTGGGAACACCTACGAGCAGTACTTC. The rearrangement joins TRBV14 to TRBJ2-7, with 11 bases identical to TRBD2. Germline CDR1 SGHDN, CDR2 FVKESK. V shed 0 bases, J shed 2 bases, and the junction held 12 bases outside the gene matches. The CDR3 spans 19 residues.

The chain recombines TRBV5-1 with TRBJ2-7; D is perhaps TRBD2 (5 bases). The CDR3 is 14 amino acids. Germline loops: CDR1 SGHRS, CDR2 YFSETQ. Trimming pared 5 bases from V and 2 bases from J, leaving 14 bases between. In DNA, the CDR3 is TGCGCCAGCAGTGAGCGGACGGGTACCTACGAGCAGTACTTC. It specifies CASSERTGTYEQYF.

About this clone itself: The junction shows a germline mismatch at one end, possibly a read error. This sequence joins TRBV7-3 and TRBJ2-2, with 9 bases lining up with TRBD2. This CDR3 contains 15 residues. Looked up from germline, CDR1 is SGHTA and CDR2 is FQGTGA. The CDR3, as DNA: TGTGTCAGCAGCCTTAGCGGGGGGAACACCGGGGAGCTGTTTTTT. Amino acid sequence: CVSSLSGGNTGELFF. Full variable domain (remainder filled in from reference TRBV7-3 and TRBJ2-2): GAGVSQTPSNKVTEKGKYVELRCDPISGHTALYWYRQSLGQGPEFLIYFQGTGAADDSGLPNDRFFAVRPEGSVSTLKIQRTERGDSAVYLCVSSLSGGNTGELFFGEGSRLTVL.

V and J are TRBV11-1 and TRBJ1-1; D is unresolved. Trimming took off 0 bases at V and 0 bases at J, with 11 bases between the two ends. The CDR3 contains 16 residues. Per germline, CDR1 SGHAT and CDR2 FQDESV (reference sequence). The CDR3: CASSLAAQSMNTEAFF. Here the CDR3 DNA reads TGTGCCAGCAGCTTAGCGGCACAGAGCATGAACACTGAAGCTTTCTTT.

The DNA for the CDR3 is TGTGCCAGCAGACACGACAGGACGCAAAAACTGTTTTTT. Protein sequence: CASRHDRTQKLFF. This chain joins TRBV28 and TRBJ1-4, with a weak D call TRBD1 (6 bases). Germline V lookup: CDR1 MDHEN, CDR2 SYDVKM. The CDR3 runs 13 residues. Trimming took off 6 bases at V and 9 bases at J, with 14 bases between the two ends.

The genes are TRBV19 and TRBJ2-4, with 7 bases that match TRBD1. The germline CDR1 and CDR2 sequences are LNHDA and SQIVND (reference sequence). The CDR3 loop spans 15 amino acids. V was clipped by 9 bases and J by 4 bases; unmatched bases: 12. The CDR3 loop reads CASQNQGQLKNIQYF. As DNA, the CDR3 is TGTGCCAGCCAAAACCAGGGACAGCTTAAAAACATTCAGTACTTC.

The chain is built from TRBV7-3 and TRBJ1-4; the D gene is possibly TRBD1 (5 bases). Trimming left V 1 base short and J 4 bases short, with 10 bases between. Germline CDR1 and CDR2: SGHTA and FQGTGA. This CDR3 is 15 amino acids long. In DNA, the CDR3 is TGTGCCAGCAGCTTAAGGGGGGATGGTAATGAAAAACTGTTTTTT. Amino acid sequence: CASSLRGDGNEKLFF. The full variable domain, rest sourced from reference TRBV7-3 and TRBJ1-4, is GAGVSQTPSNKVTEKGKYVELRCDPISGHTALYWYRQSLGQGPEFLIYFQGTGAADDSGLPNDRFFAVRPEGSVSTLKIQRTERGDSAVYLCASSLRGDGNEKLFFGSGTQLSVL.

The gene calls are TRBV28 and TRBJ2-4; D is unclear. CDR1 is MDHEN, CDR2 SYDVKM, per germline. With 5 bases removed from V and 3 bases from J, the gap between germline ends came to 26 bases. The CDR3 totals 19 residues. The CDR3, as DNA: TGTGCCAGCAGTGCGTGGTCCGGTGGCCGGGTGCAAGACAAAAACATTCAGTACTTC. It specifies CASSAWSGGRVQDKNIQYF.

The rearrangement links TRBV7-5 to TRBJ2-7; the table calls TRBD2, which could not be checked here. TRBV7-5 is marked as a pseudogene. CDR3 length: 19 amino acids. This chain's CDR3 is CARSLFTSGVQPKYYEQYF. For the CDR3, the DNA is TGTGCCAGAAGCTTATTTACTAGCGGGGTCCAACCCAAATACTACGAGCAGTACTTC.

The rearrangement joins TRBV5-6 to TRBJ2-3; D is ambiguous. The germline V and J ends were trimmed by 5 bases and 1 base, with 5 bases remaining between them. Per the germline V gene, CDR1 is SGHDT and CDR2 is YYEEEE. This CDR3 has 12 amino acids. The CDR3: CASRVGTDTQYF. CDR3 nucleotides: TGTGCCAGCAGGGTCGGCACAGATACGCAGTATTTT.

The V and J genes are TRBV27 and TRBJ2-5, with D unclear. Germline V gene lookup returns CDR1 MNHEY and CDR2 SMNVEV (reference sequence). Trimming removed 3 bases at V and 5 bases at J, with 4 bases between. The CDR3 covers 11 residues. The CDR3: CASSLGETQYF. In DNA, the CDR3 is TGTGCCAGCAGTTTGGGGGAGACCCAGTACTTC.

This chain links TRBV30 with TRBJ1-4; 7 bases fit TRBD1. Germline CDR1 GTSNPN, CDR2 SVGIG (reference sequence). Unmatched junction bases numbered 5, after V lost 5 bases and J lost 8 bases. The CDR3 loop spans 12 amino acids. The CDR3 sequence is CAWEGAGEKLFF. The CDR3 region has the DNA TGTGCCTGGGAGGGGGCTGGAGAAAAACTGTTTTTT. The full variable domain, with the rest looked up from reference TRBV30 and TRBJ1-4, is SQTIHQWPATLVQPVGSPLSLECTVEGTSNPNLYWYRQAAGRGLQLLFYSVGIGQISSEVPQNLSASRPQDRQFILSSKKLLLSDSGFYLCAWEGAGEKLFFGSGTQLSVL.